This T cell receptor (beta chain) was recorded in a study of blood T cell repertoires in COVID-19. About the research overall: COVID-19 samples, acute and convalescent, were from the United States, Italy and Spain. Sources were T cells, B-cell-depleted T cells, or PBMCs; the material itself was cDNA or gDNA.

Participants, about 18 to 89 years old, spanned under 30 US areas. The V and J ends lost 5 bases and 0 bases respectively, with 13 bases between them. The CDR3 contains 15 residues. The V gene's germline CDR1 is SGHVS and CDR2 FQNEAQ. Sequencing used immunoSEQ multiplex PCR; TCRdb keeps in-frame clones, though not all of them. The repertoire holds around 500,000 clones, with roughly 90% as singletons. The clonotype was recovered from a woman aged 40 to 55 who had recovered from COVID-19. Source material: PBMCs or T cells enriched from blood (not recorded which). J is TRBJ1-1 and V is TRBV7-8; D gene unclear. CDR3 sequence reads: CASSTPTPMNTEAFF. The CDR3 DNA sequence: TGTGCCAGCAGCACCCCTACCCCCATGAACACTGAAGCTTTCTTT. The full variable domain, with the rest looked up from reference TRBV7-8 and TRBJ1-1, is GAGVSQSPRYKVAKRGQDVALRCDPISGHVSLFWYQQALGQGPEFLTYFQNEAQLDKSGLPSDRFFAERPEGSVSTLKIQRTQQEDSAVYLCASSTPTPMNTEAFFGQGTRLTVV.